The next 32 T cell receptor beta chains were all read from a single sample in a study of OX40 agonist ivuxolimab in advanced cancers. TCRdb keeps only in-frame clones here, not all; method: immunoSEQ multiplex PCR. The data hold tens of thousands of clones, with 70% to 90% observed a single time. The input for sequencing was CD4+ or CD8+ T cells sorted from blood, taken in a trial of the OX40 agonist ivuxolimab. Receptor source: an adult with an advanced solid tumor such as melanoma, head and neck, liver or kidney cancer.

In DNA, the CDR3 is TGCGCCAGCAGCCAAGACAGGGGAAGCACTAATGAAAAACTGTTTTTT. It specifies CASSQDRGSTNEKLFF. The V call is TRBV4-3, the J call TRBJ1-4; tentatively, D is TRBD1 (6 bases). Trimming took off 0 bases at V and 2 bases at J, with 10 bases between the two ends. The CDR3 sequence is 16 residues long. CDR1 is LGHNA and CDR2 is YSLEER in the germline V gene.

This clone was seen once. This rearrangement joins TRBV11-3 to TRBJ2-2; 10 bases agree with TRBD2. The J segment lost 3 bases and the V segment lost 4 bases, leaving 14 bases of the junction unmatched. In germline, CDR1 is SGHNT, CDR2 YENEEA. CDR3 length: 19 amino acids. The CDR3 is CASSSRSSGGPSDTGELFF. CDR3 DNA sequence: TGTGCCAGCAGCTCCCGGAGTAGCGGGGGGCCAAGCGACACCGGGGAGCTGTTTTTT.

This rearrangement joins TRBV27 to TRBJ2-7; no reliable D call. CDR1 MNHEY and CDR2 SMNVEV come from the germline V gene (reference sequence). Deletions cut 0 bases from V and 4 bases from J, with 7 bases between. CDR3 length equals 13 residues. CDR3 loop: CASSLSNTYEQYF. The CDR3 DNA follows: TGTGCCAGCAGTTTATCGAACACGTACGAGCAGTACTTC.

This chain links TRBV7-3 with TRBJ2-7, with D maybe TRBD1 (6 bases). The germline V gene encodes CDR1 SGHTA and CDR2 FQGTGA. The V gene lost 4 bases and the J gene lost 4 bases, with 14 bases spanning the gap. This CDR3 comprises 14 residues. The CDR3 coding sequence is TGTGCCAGCAGCTCACCGGGACAACGATACGAGCAGTACTTC. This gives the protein CASSSPGQRYEQYF.

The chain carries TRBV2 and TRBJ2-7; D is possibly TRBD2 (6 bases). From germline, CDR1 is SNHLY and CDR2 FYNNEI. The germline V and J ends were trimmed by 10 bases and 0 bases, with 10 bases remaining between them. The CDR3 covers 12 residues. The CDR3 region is CAISSGSYEQYF. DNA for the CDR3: TGTGCCATAAGTAGCGGCTCCTACGAGCAGTACTTC.

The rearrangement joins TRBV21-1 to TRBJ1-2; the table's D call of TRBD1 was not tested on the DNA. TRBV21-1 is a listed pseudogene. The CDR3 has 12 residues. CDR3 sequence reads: CASKHRGDGYTF. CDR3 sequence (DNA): TGTGCCAGCAAGCACAGGGGAGACGGCTACACCTTC.

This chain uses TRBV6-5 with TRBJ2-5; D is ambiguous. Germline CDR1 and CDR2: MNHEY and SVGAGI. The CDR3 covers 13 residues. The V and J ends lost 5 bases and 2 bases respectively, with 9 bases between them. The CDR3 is CASSDGEQETQYF. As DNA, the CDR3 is TGTGCCAGCAGTGACGGTGAACAAGAGACCCAGTACTTC.

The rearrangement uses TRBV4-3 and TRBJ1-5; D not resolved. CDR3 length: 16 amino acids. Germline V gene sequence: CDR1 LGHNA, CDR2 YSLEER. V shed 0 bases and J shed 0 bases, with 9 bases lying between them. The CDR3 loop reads CASSQDWRGSNQPQHF. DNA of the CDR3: TGCGCCAGCAGCCAAGACTGGCGGGGTAGCAATCAGCCCCAGCATTTT.

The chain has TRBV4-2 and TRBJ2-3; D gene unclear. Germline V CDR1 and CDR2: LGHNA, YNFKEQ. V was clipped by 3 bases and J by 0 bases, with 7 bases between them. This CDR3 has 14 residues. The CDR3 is CASSQGSSTDTQYF. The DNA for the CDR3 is TGTGCCAGCAGCCAGGGCTCTAGCACAGATACGCAGTATTTT.

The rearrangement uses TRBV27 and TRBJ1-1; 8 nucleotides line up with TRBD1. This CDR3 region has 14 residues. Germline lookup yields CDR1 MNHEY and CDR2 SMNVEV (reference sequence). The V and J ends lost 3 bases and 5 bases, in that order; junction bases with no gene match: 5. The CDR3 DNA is TGTGCCAGCAGTTTGCAGGGGGCTGTGACTGAAGCTTTCTTT. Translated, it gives CASSLQGAVTEAFF.

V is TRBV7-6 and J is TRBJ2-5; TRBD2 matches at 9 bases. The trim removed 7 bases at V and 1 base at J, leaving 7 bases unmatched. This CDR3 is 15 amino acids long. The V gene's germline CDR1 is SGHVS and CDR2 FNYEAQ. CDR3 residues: CASTVRLAVQETQYF. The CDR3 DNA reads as TGTGCCAGCACCGTCCGACTAGCGGTCCAAGAGACCCAGTACTTC.

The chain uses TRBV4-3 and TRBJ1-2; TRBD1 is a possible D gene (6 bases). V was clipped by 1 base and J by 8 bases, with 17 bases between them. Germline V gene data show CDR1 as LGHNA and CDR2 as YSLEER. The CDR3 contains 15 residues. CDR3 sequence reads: CASSQGFTGNEGYTF. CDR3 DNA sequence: TGCGCCAGCAGCCAAGGTTTCACAGGGAACGAGGGCTACACCTTC.

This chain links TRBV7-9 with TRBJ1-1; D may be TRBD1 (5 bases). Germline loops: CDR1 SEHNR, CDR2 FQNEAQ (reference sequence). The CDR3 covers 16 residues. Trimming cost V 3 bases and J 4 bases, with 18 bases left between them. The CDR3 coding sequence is TGTGCCAGCAGCTTTGAGGCGGACATCGGGATCACTGAAGCTTTCTTT. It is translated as CASSFEADIGITEAFF.

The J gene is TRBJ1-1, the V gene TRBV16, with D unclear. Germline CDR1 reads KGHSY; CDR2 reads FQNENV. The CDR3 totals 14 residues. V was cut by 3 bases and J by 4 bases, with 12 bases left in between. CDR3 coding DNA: TGTGCCAGCAGCCACGACGGGTTGGGCACTGAAGCTTTCTTT. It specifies CASSHDGLGTEAFF. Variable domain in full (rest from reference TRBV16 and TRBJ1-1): GEEVAQTPKHLVRGEGQKAKLYCAPIKGHSYVFWYQQVLKNEFKFLISFQNENVFDETGMPKERFSAKCLPNSPCSLEIQATKLEDSAVYFCASSHDGLGTEAFFGQGTRLTVV.

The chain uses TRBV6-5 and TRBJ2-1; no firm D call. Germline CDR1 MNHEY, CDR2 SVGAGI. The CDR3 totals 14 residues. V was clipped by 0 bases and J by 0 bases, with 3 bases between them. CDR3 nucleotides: TGTGCCAGCAGTTACTCGGGCTCCTACAATGAGCAGTTCTTC. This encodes CASSYSGSYNEQFF.

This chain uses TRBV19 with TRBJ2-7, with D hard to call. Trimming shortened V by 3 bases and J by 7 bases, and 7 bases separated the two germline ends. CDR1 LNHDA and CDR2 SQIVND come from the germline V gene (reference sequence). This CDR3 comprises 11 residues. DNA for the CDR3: TGTGCCAGTAGTATTCGAGGAGAGCAGTACTTC. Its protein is CASSIRGEQYF.

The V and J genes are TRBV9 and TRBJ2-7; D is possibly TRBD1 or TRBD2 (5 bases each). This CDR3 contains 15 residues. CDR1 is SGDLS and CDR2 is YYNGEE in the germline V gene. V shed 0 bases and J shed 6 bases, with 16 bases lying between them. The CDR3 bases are TGTGCCAGCAGCGTAGCTGGGGGTCCCGGTGGCGAGCAGTACTTC. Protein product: CASSVAGGPGGEQYF.

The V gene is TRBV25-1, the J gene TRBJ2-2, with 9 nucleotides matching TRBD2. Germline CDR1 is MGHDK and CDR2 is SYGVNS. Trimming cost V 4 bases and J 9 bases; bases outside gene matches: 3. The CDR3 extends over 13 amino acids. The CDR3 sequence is CASSVSGSRELFF. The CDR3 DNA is TGTGCCAGCAGTGTTAGCGGGAGTCGGGAGCTGTTTTTT.

The CDR3 spells CASSTTGNTGYTF. The CDR3 DNA reads as TGTGCCAGCAGTACAACAGGGAATACTGGCTACACCTTC. The genes are TRBV28 and TRBJ1-2, with a possible D match to TRBD1 (6 bases). The V gene lost 5 bases and the J gene lost 7 bases, with 14 bases spanning the gap. The CDR3 is 13 amino acids. In germline, CDR1 is MDHEN, CDR2 SYDVKM.

CDR3 amino acids: CASSAGAGASTDTQYF. The CDR3 region has the DNA TGTGCCAGCAGCGCGGGGGCGGGGGCCAGCACAGATACGCAGTATTTT. The chain employs TRBV9 and TRBJ2-3, with a tentative D call TRBD2 (7 bases). The CDR3 is 16 residues long. The germline V gene encodes CDR1 SGDLS and CDR2 YYNGEE. Trimming pared 3 bases from V and 0 bases from J, leaving 14 bases between.

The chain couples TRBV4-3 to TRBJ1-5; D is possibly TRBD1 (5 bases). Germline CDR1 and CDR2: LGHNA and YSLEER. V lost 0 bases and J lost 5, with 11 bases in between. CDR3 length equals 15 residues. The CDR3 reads CASSQDGGPDQPQHF. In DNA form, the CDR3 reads TGCGCCAGCAGCCAAGATGGGGGACCCGATCAGCCCCAGCATTTT.

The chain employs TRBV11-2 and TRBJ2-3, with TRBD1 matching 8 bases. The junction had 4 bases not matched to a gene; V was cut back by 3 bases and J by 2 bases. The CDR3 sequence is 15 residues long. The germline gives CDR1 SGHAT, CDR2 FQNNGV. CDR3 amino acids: CASSFGQGATDTQYF. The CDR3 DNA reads TGTGCCAGCAGCTTTGGGCAGGGGGCCACAGATACGCAGTATTTT. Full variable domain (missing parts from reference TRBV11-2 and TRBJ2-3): EAGVAQSPRYKIIEKRQSVAFWCNPISGHATLYWYQQILGQGPKLLIQFQNNGVVDDSQLPKDRFSAERLKGVDSTLKIQPAKLEDSAVYLCASSFGQGATDTQYFGPGTRLTVL.

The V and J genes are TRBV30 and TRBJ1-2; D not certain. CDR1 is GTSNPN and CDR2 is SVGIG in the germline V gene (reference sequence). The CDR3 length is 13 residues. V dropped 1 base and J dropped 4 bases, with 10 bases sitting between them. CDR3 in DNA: TGTGCCTGGAGTGGTGAGACTGGCTATGGCTACACCTTC. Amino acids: CAWSGETGYGYTF.

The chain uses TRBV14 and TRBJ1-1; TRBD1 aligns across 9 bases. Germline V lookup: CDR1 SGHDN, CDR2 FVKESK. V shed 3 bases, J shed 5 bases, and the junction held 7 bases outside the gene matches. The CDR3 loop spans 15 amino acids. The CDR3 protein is CASSHQQGALTEAFF. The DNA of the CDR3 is TGTGCCAGCAGCCATCAACAGGGGGCATTAACTGAAGCTTTCTTT. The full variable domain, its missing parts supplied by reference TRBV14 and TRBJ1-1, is EAGVTQFPSHSVIEKGQTVTLRCDPISGHDNLYWYRRVMGKEIKFLLHFVKESKQDESGMPNNRFLAERTGGTYSTLKVQPAELEDSGVYFCASSHQQGALTEAFFGQGTRLTVV.

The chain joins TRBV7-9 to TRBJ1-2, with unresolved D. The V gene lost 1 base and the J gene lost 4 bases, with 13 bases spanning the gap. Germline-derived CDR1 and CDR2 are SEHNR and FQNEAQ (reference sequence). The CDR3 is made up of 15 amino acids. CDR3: CASSLGRTSPYGYTF. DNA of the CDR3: TGTGCCAGCAGCTTAGGGCGGACGAGTCCCTATGGCTACACCTTC.

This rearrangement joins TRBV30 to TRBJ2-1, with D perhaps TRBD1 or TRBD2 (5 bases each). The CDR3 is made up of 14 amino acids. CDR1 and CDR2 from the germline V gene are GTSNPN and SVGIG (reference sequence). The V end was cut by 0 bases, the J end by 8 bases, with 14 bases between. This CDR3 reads CAWSVGAGRDEQFF. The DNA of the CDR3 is TGTGCCTGGAGTGTCGGGGCAGGGCGGGATGAGCAGTTCTTC.

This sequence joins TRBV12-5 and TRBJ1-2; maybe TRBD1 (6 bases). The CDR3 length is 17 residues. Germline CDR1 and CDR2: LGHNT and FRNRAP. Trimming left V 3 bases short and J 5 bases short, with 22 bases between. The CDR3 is CASGFSNPGQTIYGYTF. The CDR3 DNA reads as TGTGCTAGTGGTTTCTCGAATCCGGGACAAACTATTTATGGCTACACCTTC. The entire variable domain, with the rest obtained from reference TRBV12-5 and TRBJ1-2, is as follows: DARVTQTPRHKVTEMGQEVTMRCQPILGHNTVFWYRQTMMQGLELLAYFRNRAPLDDSGMPKDRFSAEMPDATLATLKIQPSEPRDSAVYFCASGFSNPGQTIYGYTFGSGTRLTVV.

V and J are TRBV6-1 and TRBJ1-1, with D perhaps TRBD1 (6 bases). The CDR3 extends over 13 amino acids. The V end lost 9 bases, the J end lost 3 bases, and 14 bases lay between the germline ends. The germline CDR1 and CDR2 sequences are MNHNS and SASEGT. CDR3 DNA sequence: TGTGCCAGTCGGACAGCGATTTACACTGAAGCTTTCTTT. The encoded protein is CASRTAIYTEAFF.

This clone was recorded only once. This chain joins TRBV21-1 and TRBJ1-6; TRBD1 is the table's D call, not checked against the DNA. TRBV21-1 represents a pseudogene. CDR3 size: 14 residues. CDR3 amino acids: CASSTRNRNSPLHF. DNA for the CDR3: TGTGCCAGCAGCACCAGGAATCGGAATTCACCCCTCCACTTT.

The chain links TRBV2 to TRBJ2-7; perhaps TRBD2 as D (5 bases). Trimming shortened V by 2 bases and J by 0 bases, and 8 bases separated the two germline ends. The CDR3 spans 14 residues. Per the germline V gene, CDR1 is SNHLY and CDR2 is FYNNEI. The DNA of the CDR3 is TGTGCCAGCAGTGAAAGCGGCGTCTCCTACGAGCAGTACTTC. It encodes CASSESGVSYEQYF.

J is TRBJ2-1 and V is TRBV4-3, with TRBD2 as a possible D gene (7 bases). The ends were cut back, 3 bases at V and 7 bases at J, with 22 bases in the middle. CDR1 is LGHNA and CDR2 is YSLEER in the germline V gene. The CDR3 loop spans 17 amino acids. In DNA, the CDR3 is TGCGCCAGCAGCCACCTGAATCTAGCGAGGGGGGGGAATGAGCAGTTCTTC. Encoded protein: CASSHLNLARGGNEQFF.

The CDR3 is CASSLFLTGPGEQYF. CDR3 nucleotide sequence: TGTGCCAGCAGCTTATTCCTAACAGGGCCCGGCGAGCAGTACTTC. This chain links TRBV7-6 with TRBJ2-7; TRBD1 is a possible D gene (6 bases). From germline, CDR1 is SGHVS and CDR2 FNYEAQ. The V and J ends lost 2 bases and 6 bases respectively, with 17 bases between them. The CDR3 length is 15 residues.